These 25 T cell receptor beta chains came from one sample sequenced in a study of shared clonotypes between healthy human individuals. TCRdb keeps only in-frame clones here, not all; method: immunoSEQ multiplex PCR. The data hold fewer than 2.5 million clones, with roughly 93% observed a single time. The sample comprised naive CD4+ T cells from PBMCs. Subset in this sample: CD45RA+ positively selected. All receptors derive from a man aged 18 to 29 in good health. Some clones in this sample may be carry-over from other donors' samples.

The genes are TRBV6-1 and TRBJ1-1, with unresolved D. Germline V gives CDR1 MNHNS, CDR2 SASEGT. Trimming took 10 bases from V and 11 from J, leaving 17 bases between them. This CDR3 is built from 11 residues. The CDR3 nucleotides read TGTGCCACCTCCTCTTCGGTGTTGGCTTTCTTT. Translated: CATSSSVLAFF.

The chain couples TRBV15 to TRBJ2-2, with TRBD2 matching over 9 bases. After removal of 2 bases from V and 6 bases from J, the junction contained 10 bases not matched to a gene. Germline V gene sequence: CDR1 LNHNV, CDR2 YYDKDF (reference sequence). The CDR3 totals 17 residues. CDR3 amino acids: CATSRSLSGRAPGELFF. The CDR3, as DNA: TGTGCCACCAGCAGATCACTTAGCGGGAGAGCCCCCGGGGAGCTGTTTTTT.

This clone appeared a single time. The identical CDR3 is also encoded by other nucleotide sequences in the sample. The rearrangement links TRBV6-1 to TRBJ1-5; D remains ambiguous. CDR3 length equals 12 residues. The V end was cut by 2 bases, the J end by 5 bases, with 4 bases between. CDR1 MNHNS and CDR2 SASEGT come from the germline V gene. The CDR3 is CASSEYDQPQHF. The CDR3 DNA sequence: TGTGCCAGCAGTGAATATGATCAGCCCCAGCATTTT.

V usage is TRBV28 and J usage is TRBJ1-1; TRBD1 might be the D (6 bases). Trimming left V 4 bases short and J 7 bases short, with 19 bases between. Germline values: CDR1 MDHEN, CDR2 SYDVKM. The CDR3 covers 15 residues. The DNA of the CDR3 is TGTGCCAGCAGTTCTCGGTTAAGGGGGTTCAGTGAAGCTTTCTTT. Encoded protein: CASSSRLRGFSEAFF.

V gene TRBV19 combines with J gene TRBJ1-3; D is ambiguous. The V and J ends lost 7 bases and 1 base respectively, with 11 bases between them. Germline V gene data show CDR1 as LNHDA and CDR2 as SQIVND (reference sequence). The length of the CDR3 is 14 residues. The CDR3 DNA is TGTGCCAGTACCGCTGAAGGGTCTGGAAACACCATATATTTT. Translating it yields CASTAEGSGNTIYF.

This clone came up once. The chain carries TRBV11-2 and TRBJ2-3; D is perhaps TRBD1 or TRBD2 (5 bases each). In germline, CDR1 is SGHAT, CDR2 FQNNGV. This CDR3 has 17 residues. Deletions cut 4 bases from V and 6 bases from J, with 23 bases between. CDR3 coding DNA: TGTGCCAGCAGCTCTGCCCCCGGGACCTCCCCGGGGGATACGCAGTATTTT. It codes for CASSSAPGTSPGDTQYF.

V gene TRBV18 combines with J gene TRBJ2-7; TRBD1 aligns across 9 bases. The CDR3 covers 17 residues. V dropped 1 base and J dropped 0; count of bases not matched to a gene: 7. In germline, CDR1 is KGHSH, CDR2 LQKENI. The CDR3 nucleotides are TGTGCCAGCTCACCACGGGACAGGGTCCGGAGCTCCTACGAGCAGTACTTC. Protein: CASSPRDRVRSSYEQYF.

This rearrangement joins TRBV30 to TRBJ1-2; 8 bases are shared with TRBD1. Germline V gives CDR1 GTSNPN, CDR2 SVGIG (reference sequence). The ends lost 6 bases at V and 1 base at J; junction bases unmatched: 7. The CDR3 consists of 14 residues. Here the CDR3 reads CACTTGGRNYGYTF. CDR3 DNA: TGTGCCTGTACCACAGGGGGGCGTAACTATGGCTACACCTTC.

The chain recombines TRBV25-1 with TRBJ2-5; D gene unclear. The germline V gene encodes CDR1 MGHDK and CDR2 SYGVNS. Trimming removed 3 bases from V and 0 bases from J, with 11 bases in between. The CDR3 totals 15 residues. This chain's CDR3 is CASSEARRYQETQYF. The CDR3 DNA reads as TGTGCCAGCAGTGAGGCGCGACGATACCAAGAGACCCAGTACTTC. Together with reference TRBV25-1 and TRBJ2-5, the CDR3 gives the full variable domain: EADIYQTPRYLVIGTGKKITLECSQTMGHDKMYWYQQDPGMELHLIHYSYGVNSTEKGDLSSESTVSRIRTEHFPLTLESARPSHTSQYLCASSEARRYQETQYFGPGTRLLVL.

V and J are TRBV7-2 and TRBJ2-7; TRBD2 is a possible D gene (5 bases). Germline lookup yields CDR1 SGHTA and CDR2 FQGNSA. This CDR3 region has 15 residues. The ends were cut back, 5 bases at V and 4 bases at J, with 18 bases in the middle. In DNA, the CDR3 is TGTGCCAGCAGCAGGCTCGGCGGGTCCGGTTACGAGCAGTACTTC. Its protein product is CASSRLGGSGYEQYF.

A single count supports this clone. This rearrangement joins TRBV4-1 to TRBJ2-2, with 14 bases matching TRBD2. The CDR3 runs 17 residues. V was clipped by 6 bases and J by 2 bases; unmatched bases: 5. CDR1 and CDR2 (germline): MGHRA, YSYEKL. The CDR3 coding sequence is TGCGCCAGCAGACGACTAGCGGGAGGGCTCAACACCGGGGAGCTGTTTTTT. Protein product: CASRRLAGGLNTGELFF.

The CDR3 spells CASSSQGLAGYYEQYF. In nucleotides, the CDR3 is TGTGCCAGCAGCTCACAGGGACTAGCGGGATACTACGAGCAGTACTTC. The chain recombines TRBV5-6 with TRBJ2-5; 13 bases line up with TRBD2. The DNA end lines up better with TRBJ2-7; the J call may be wrong. Germline CDR1 SGHDT, CDR2 YYEEEE. This CDR3 comprises 16 residues.

J is TRBJ1-2 and V is TRBV9, with 8 bases aligning to TRBD1. CDR3 length: 16 amino acids. Germline assignment: CDR1 SGDLS and CDR2 YYNGEE. V dropped 1 base and J dropped 4; count of bases not matched to a gene: 9. The CDR3 loop is CASSVTSGGVGYGYTF. CDR3 DNA: TGTGCCAGCAGCGTAACGTCAGGGGGCGTAGGCTATGGCTACACCTTC.

The rearrangement uses TRBV5-1 and TRBJ2-2; a possible D gene is TRBD1 (6 bases). Germline V gives CDR1 SGHRS, CDR2 YFSETQ. With 7 bases removed from V and 0 bases from J, the gap between germline ends came to 16 bases. The CDR3 runs to 16 residues. The CDR3 nucleotides are TGCGCCAGCCAATGGGACACTCCATCGAACACCGGGGAGCTGTTTTTT. It specifies CASQWDTPSNTGELFF. Based on the CDR3 plus reference TRBV5-1 and TRBJ2-2, the full variable domain is KAGVTQTPRYLIKTRGQQVTLSCSPISGHRSVSWYQQTPGQGLQFLFEYFSETQRNKGNFPGRFSGRQFSNSRSEMNVSTLELGDSALYLCASQWDTPSNTGELFFGEGSRLTVL.

J is TRBJ1-2 and V is TRBV29-1; no clear D gene. Germline values: CDR1 SQVTM, CDR2 ANQGSEA. Trimming took off 4 bases at V and 4 bases at J, with 13 bases between the two ends. This CDR3 region has 13 residues. The CDR3 region is CSVVGVLGYGYTF. CDR3 nucleotides: TGCAGCGTTGTTGGGGTATTGGGCTATGGCTACACCTTC.

V is TRBV5-4 and J is TRBJ1-2; D perhaps matches TRBD1 (6 bases). V lost 4 bases and J lost 4, with 11 bases in between. CDR1 is SGHNT, CDR2 YYREEE, per germline (reference sequence). There are 13 residues in the CDR3. The CDR3 here is CASSRDNVYGYTF. The CDR3 bases are TGTGCCAGCAGCAGGGACAACGTCTATGGCTACACCTTC.

The chain joins TRBV7-8 to TRBJ1-1; 8 nucleotides line up with TRBD1. The CDR3 spans 15 residues. Germline V CDR1 and CDR2: SGHVS, FQNEAQ. J was trimmed by 1 base and V by 1 base; bases with no gene match: 2. This CDR3 is CASSLGTGQNTEAFF. In DNA, the CDR3 is TGTGCCAGCAGCTTAGGGACAGGGCAGAACACTGAAGCTTTCTTT.

As to this clone: Other DNA sequences of this sample code for an identical CDR3. The rearrangement uses TRBV5-1 and TRBJ2-2, with unresolved D. Germline CDR1 is SGHRS and CDR2 is YFSETQ. The CDR3 sequence is 13 residues long. Trimming removed 1 base from V and 3 bases from J, with 4 bases in between. The CDR3 DNA reads as TGCGCCAGCAGCTTGTCGGACACCGGGGAGCTGTTTTTT. Translating it yields CASSLSDTGELFF.

The chain combines TRBV7-3 with TRBJ2-3; the D gene is possibly TRBD2 (5 bases). The CDR3 consists of 14 residues. CDR1 SGHTA and CDR2 FQGTGA come from the germline V gene. With 2 bases removed from V and 3 bases from J, the gap between germline ends came to 9 bases. Here the CDR3 reads CASSLGSVTDTQYF. CDR3 nucleotides: TGTGCCAGCAGCTTAGGGAGCGTTACAGATACGCAGTATTTT.

V and J are TRBV18 and TRBJ1-6; D is perhaps TRBD1 (6 bases). Germline-derived CDR1 and CDR2 are KGHSH and LQKENI. Trimming shortened V by 3 bases and J by 7 bases, and 16 bases separated the two germline ends. This CDR3 region has 16 residues. The CDR3 DNA reads TGTGCCAGCTCACCGGGTTTAGGACAGCAAAATTCACCCCTCCACTTT. It codes for CASSPGLGQQNSPLHF.

The chain has TRBV18 and TRBJ2-1; D is possibly TRBD1 (6 bases). Between the trimmed V and J ends, which lost 2 bases and 3 bases, there was a span of 14 bases. This CDR3 contains 16 residues. Germline lookup yields CDR1 KGHSH and CDR2 LQKENI. DNA of the CDR3: TGTGCCAGCTCACCAAAAAGGCCAGGGGACTACAATGAGCAGTTCTTC. It yields the protein CASSPKRPGDYNEQFF.

The chain recombines TRBV18 with TRBJ2-7; TRBD2 matches at 7 bases. Looked up from germline, CDR1 is KGHSH and CDR2 is LQKENI. The CDR3 covers 17 residues. V shed 6 bases, J shed 0 bases, and the junction held 14 bases outside the gene matches. This chain's CDR3 is CASSGGQETLSSYEQYF. The DNA of the CDR3 is TGTGCCAGCTCGGGAGGGCAGGAGACGCTGAGCTCCTACGAGCAGTACTTC.

V is TRBV5-8 and J is TRBJ2-7; no clear D gene. The CDR3 totals 12 residues. Germline CDR1 and CDR2: SGHTS and YDEGEE. V dropped 0 bases and J dropped 6 bases, with 7 bases sitting between them. Here the CDR3 reads CASSLAWSEQYF. CDR3 DNA: TGTGCCAGCAGCTTGGCCTGGAGCGAGCAGTACTTC.

The genes are TRBV4-3 and TRBJ1-2; TRBD1 is a possible D gene (5 bases). From germline, CDR1 is LGHNA and CDR2 YSLEER. The CDR3 runs to 16 residues. Trimming cost V 4 bases and J 0 bases, with 15 bases left between them. This CDR3 reads CASSPLGGGPNYGYTF. CDR3 in DNA: TGCGCCAGCAGCCCTCTTGGGGGGGGTCCTAACTATGGCTACACCTTC.

The genes are TRBV19 and TRBJ2-7; 9 nucleotides line up with TRBD2. Germline V gives CDR1 LNHDA, CDR2 SQIVND (reference sequence). The CDR3 length is 17 residues. Losses at the gene ends were 5 bases for V and 0 bases for J; bases not matched to a gene: 11. The CDR3 loop is CASSPRGAGGLSYEQYF. The DNA for the CDR3 is TGTGCCAGTAGTCCCAGAGGAGCGGGAGGTCTCTCCTACGAGCAGTACTTC.